One sample yielded the 20 T cell receptor beta chains listed below, sequenced in a study of blood T cell repertoires in COVID-19. Sequencing used immunoSEQ multiplex PCR; TCRdb keeps in-frame clones, though not all of them. This sample has about 200,000 clones, with roughly four fifths found just once. Sequenced sample: peripheral blood. These receptor sequences come from a human donor with acute or convalescent COVID-19. The donor label of this sample is uncertain.

The chain has TRBV28 and TRBJ2-7, with 10 bases matching TRBD2. CDR3 size: 16 residues. Trimming cost V 3 bases and J 2 bases; bases outside gene matches: 7. From germline, CDR1 is MDHEN and CDR2 SYDVKM. CDR3 region: CASSFFSGRSPYEQYF. CDR3 DNA sequence: TGTGCCAGCAGTTTCTTTAGCGGGAGGAGCCCCTACGAGCAGTACTTC.

Points on this clone: This CDR3 is also generated by other DNA sequences in the sample. The chain uses TRBV7-2 and TRBJ1-5; a possible D gene is TRBD1 (6 bases). This CDR3 has 14 amino acids. Trimming left V 1 base short and J 2 bases short, with 6 bases between. The V gene's germline CDR1 is SGHTA and CDR2 FQGNSA. Here the CDR3 DNA reads TGTGCCAGCAGCTTAGGACAGGGCAATCAGCCCCAGCATTTT. Translated, it gives CASSLGQGNQPQHF.

This rearrangement joins TRBV30 to TRBJ2-1, with D perhaps TRBD2 (7 bases). The CDR3 extends over 15 amino acids. Between the trimmed V and J ends, which lost 5 bases and 9 bases, there was a span of 23 bases. Germline-derived CDR1 and CDR2 are GTSNPN and SVGIG (reference sequence). CDR3 sequence reads: CAWGLSDRTRGEQFF. The CDR3 bases are TGTGCCTGGGGGTTGTCTGACAGGACTAGAGGTGAGCAGTTCTTC.

In regard to this clone: This sample also contains other DNA sequences that code for the same CDR3. The V and J genes are TRBV5-1 and TRBJ1-5; maybe TRBD1 (5 bases). With 0 bases removed from V and 4 bases from J, the gap between germline ends came to 8 bases. The V gene's germline CDR1 is SGHRS and CDR2 YFSETQ. The length of the CDR3 is 14 residues. The CDR3 nucleotides are TGCGCCAGCAGCTTGGACGGGGGAAATCAGCCCCAGCATTTT. Translating gives CASSLDGGNQPQHF. The whole variable domain, filled in from reference TRBV5-1 and TRBJ1-5, reads KAGVTQTPRYLIKTRGQQVTLSCSPISGHRSVSWYQQTPGQGLQFLFEYFSETQRNKGNFPGRFSGRQFSNSRSEMNVSTLELGDSALYLCASSLDGGNQPQHFGDGTRLSIL.

A few counts support this clone. The chain is built from TRBV4-2 and TRBJ1-6; TRBD1 matches at 8 bases. Germline V lookup: CDR1 LGHNA, CDR2 YNFKEQ. The CDR3 is made up of 16 amino acids. After removal of 7 bases from V and 3 bases from J, the junction contained 8 bases not matched to a gene. In DNA, the CDR3 is TGTGCCAGCACCCCGCAGGGGGCCGGCTATAATTCACCCCTCCACTTT. Translation: CASTPQGAGYNSPLHF.

The chain combines TRBV30 with TRBJ1-5, with D maybe TRBD1 (5 bases). The CDR3 is 16 residues long. In germline, CDR1 is GTSNPN, CDR2 SVGIG (reference sequence). With 0 bases removed from V and 0 bases from J, the gap between germline ends came to 12 bases. CDR3 sequence (DNA): TGTGCCTGGAGTGTACATGGGGCGGTTAGCAATCAGCCCCAGCATTTT. This encodes CAWSVHGAVSNQPQHF.

This rearrangement joins TRBV20-1 to TRBJ2-1; 10 positions agree with TRBD2. The CDR3 is 17 residues long. The V gene end was trimmed by 3 bases and the J gene end by 0 bases; junction bases not matched to a gene: 8. The V gene's germline CDR1 is DFQATT and CDR2 SNEGSKA (reference sequence). The CDR3 spells CSASLLAGTSSYNEQFF. The DNA for the CDR3 is TGCAGTGCTAGTTTACTAGCGGGAACCTCCTCCTACAATGAGCAGTTCTTC.

The rearrangement uses TRBV5-1 and TRBJ2-5; D is possibly TRBD2 (6 bases). The CDR3 has 12 amino acids. The V end lost 5 bases, the J end lost 4 bases, and 9 bases lay between the germline ends. The V gene's germline CDR1 is SGHRS and CDR2 YFSETQ. CDR3 bases: TGCGCCAGCAGGGATAGCGGAGAGACCCAGTACTTC. Protein sequence: CASRDSGETQYF.

V usage is TRBV7-9 and J usage is TRBJ1-4, with TRBD1 matching over 8 bases. Germline CDR1 is SEHNR and CDR2 is FQNEAQ (reference sequence). CDR3 length equals 14 residues. V dropped 7 bases and J dropped 8; count of bases not matched to a gene: 9. The CDR3, as DNA: TGTGCCAGCAACAGGGGGAACGTGGGCGAAAAACTGTTTTTT. This encodes CASNRGNVGEKLFF.

This chain links TRBV7-8 with TRBJ2-7; TRBD2 matches at 9 bases. Per germline, CDR1 SGHVS and CDR2 FQNEAQ. Trimming removed 7 bases from V and 4 bases from J; junction bases left unmatched: 11. This CDR3 region has 15 residues. CDR3 sequence: CASIRTGGGVYEQYF. As DNA, the CDR3 is TGTGCCAGCATCCGGACAGGCGGGGGGGTGTACGAGCAGTACTTC.

This clone was observed a few times. The V call is TRBV6-5, the J call TRBJ1-1, with D perhaps matching TRBD1 (5 bases). This CDR3 spans 15 amino acids. Germline assignment: CDR1 MNHEY and CDR2 SVGAGI. V gave up 4 bases and J gave up 4 bases, with 16 bases separating them. The CDR3 here is CASSSGGTGTTEAFF. The CDR3, as DNA: TGTGCCAGCAGTTCGGGGGGGACTGGGACCACTGAAGCTTTCTTT.

The table lists this clone with a count of one. This chain joins TRBV7-9 and TRBJ2-2, with D possibly TRBD2 on 5 matching bases. The CDR3 has 17 residues. The V gene lost 5 bases and the J gene lost 0 bases, with 16 bases spanning the gap. Looked up from germline, CDR1 is SEHNR and CDR2 is FQNEAQ (reference sequence). The CDR3 loop reads CASSPRLAASNTGELFF. The CDR3 region has the DNA TGTGCCAGCAGCCCTAGGCTAGCTGCATCGAACACCGGGGAGCTGTTTTTT.

This chain connects TRBV6-2 or TRBV6-3 to TRBJ1-5; D gene uncertain. The ends were cut back, 0 bases at V and 1 base at J, with 7 bases in the middle. The germline V gene has CDR1 MNHEY and CDR2 SVGEGT. The CDR3 spans 15 residues. The CDR3 region is CASSYSRGSNQPQHF. CDR3 DNA sequence: TGTGCCAGCAGTTACTCGCGGGGAAGCAATCAGCCCCAGCATTTT.

This chain joins TRBV29-1 and TRBJ1-1, with TRBD1 matching over 8 bases. Trimming at V came to 5 bases and at J to 1 base, leaving 6 bases not matched to a gene. Germline CDR1 and CDR2: SQVTM and ANQGSEA. The CDR3 sequence is 14 residues long. CDR3 region: CSVTEGTGNTEAFF. The CDR3 coding sequence is TGCAGCGTTACGGAGGGGACAGGGAACACTGAAGCTTTCTTT.

The chain is built from TRBV7-8 and TRBJ2-7; 10 positions agree with TRBD1. Trimming took 5 bases from V and 4 from J; bases not matched to a gene: 11. This CDR3 is 16 amino acids long. From germline, CDR1 is SGHVS and CDR2 FQNEAQ. This chain's CDR3 is CASSNTGTGVPYEQYF. The CDR3 DNA is TGTGCCAGCAGCAATACCGGGACAGGGGTCCCTTACGAGCAGTACTTC.

The chain has TRBV29-1 and TRBJ2-1; 9 nucleotides agree with TRBD2. CDR1 and CDR2 from the germline V gene are SQVTM and ANQGSEA. The ends lost 4 bases at V and 9 bases at J; junction bases unmatched: 4. This CDR3 is 12 amino acids long. CDR3 in DNA: TGCAGCGTTGGGCGGGAGGGCGGTGAGCAGTTCTTC. Translating gives CSVGREGGEQFF.

The chain combines TRBV19 with TRBJ1-1; D gene ambiguous. Germline loops: CDR1 LNHDA, CDR2 SQIVND (reference sequence). V dropped 7 bases and J dropped 3 bases, with 12 bases sitting between them. CDR3 length: 13 amino acids. The CDR3 DNA reads as TGTGCCAGTACGAGGGATACCTACACTGAAGCTTTCTTT. Translating gives CASTRDTYTEAFF.

This clone was counted once. The V gene is TRBV19, the J gene TRBJ2-7; 11 nucleotides match TRBD2. Germline V lookup: CDR1 LNHDA, CDR2 SQIVND (reference sequence). The CDR3 contains 15 residues. Germline trimming cut 7 bases from V and 1 base from J; bases unmatched to any gene: 6. The CDR3 DNA is TGTGCCAGTAATAGCGGGAGGGCTGGGTCCTACGAGCAGTACTTC. Translated: CASNSGRAGSYEQYF.

This clone was detected once. This chain joins TRBV7-3 and TRBJ2-1, with D perhaps TRBD1 (6 bases). From germline, CDR1 is SGHTA and CDR2 FQGTGA. The CDR3 length is 12 residues. V shed 4 bases and J shed 5 bases, with 6 bases lying between them. The CDR3 reads CASSYRDNEQFF. The CDR3 DNA reads as TGTGCCAGCAGCTACAGGGACAATGAGCAGTTCTTC.

CDR3 residues: CASSQDRGNQPQHF. The CDR3 bases are TGTGCCAGCAGCCAAGACAGGGGAAATCAGCCCCAGCATTTT. V usage is TRBV3-1 (or the pseudogene TRBV3-2) and J usage is TRBJ1-5; D is possibly TRBD1 (6 bases). The germline gives CDR1 LGHDT, CDR2 YNNKEL (reference sequence). This CDR3 contains 14 residues. The V end lost 0 bases, the J end lost 4 bases, and 7 bases lay between the germline ends.